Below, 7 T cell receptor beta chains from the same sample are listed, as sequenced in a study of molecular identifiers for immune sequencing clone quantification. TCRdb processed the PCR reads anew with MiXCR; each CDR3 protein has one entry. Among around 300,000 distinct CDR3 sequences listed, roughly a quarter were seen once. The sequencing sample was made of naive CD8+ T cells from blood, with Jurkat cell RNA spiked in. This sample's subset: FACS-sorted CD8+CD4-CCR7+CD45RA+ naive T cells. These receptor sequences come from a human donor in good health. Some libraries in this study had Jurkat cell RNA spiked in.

The CDR3 is CASIGWGMGPKGSRYF. CDR3 nucleotides: TGCGCCAGCATAGGTTGGGGTATGGGACCCAAAGGTTCACGGTACTTC. The genes are TRBV5-1 and TRBJ2-5; D possibly uses TRBD1 or TRBD2 (5 bases each). V lost 6 bases and J 13 bases, leaving 31 bases between the germline ends. Germline CDR1 reads SGHRS; CDR2 reads YFSETQ. CDR3 length equals 16 residues. Together with reference TRBV5-1 and TRBJ2-5, the CDR3 gives the full variable domain: KAGVTQTPRYLIKTRGQQVTLSCSPISGHRSVSWYQQTPGQGLQFLFEYFSETQRNKGNFPGRFSGRQFSNSRSEMNVSTLELGDSALYLCASIGWGMGPKGSRYFGPGTRLLVL.

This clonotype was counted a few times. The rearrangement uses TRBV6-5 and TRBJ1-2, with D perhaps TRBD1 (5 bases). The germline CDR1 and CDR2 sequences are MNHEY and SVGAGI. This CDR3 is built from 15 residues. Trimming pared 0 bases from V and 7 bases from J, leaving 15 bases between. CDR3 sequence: CASSYSVRGVAGYTF. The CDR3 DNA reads TGTGCCAGCAGTTACTCGGTTCGGGGCGTAGCTGGCTACACCTTC.

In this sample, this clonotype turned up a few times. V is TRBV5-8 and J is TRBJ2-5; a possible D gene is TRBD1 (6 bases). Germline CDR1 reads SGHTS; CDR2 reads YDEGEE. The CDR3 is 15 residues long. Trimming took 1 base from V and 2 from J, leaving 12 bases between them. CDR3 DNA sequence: TGTGCCAGCAGCTTGACGGACAGCCCACAAGAGACCCAGTACTTC. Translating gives CASSLTDSPQETQYF.

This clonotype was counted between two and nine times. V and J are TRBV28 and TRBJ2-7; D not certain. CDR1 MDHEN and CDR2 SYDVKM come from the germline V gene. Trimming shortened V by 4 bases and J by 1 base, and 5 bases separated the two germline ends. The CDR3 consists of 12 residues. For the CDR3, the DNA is TGTGCCAGCAGTTGGGGATCCTACGAGCAGTACTTC. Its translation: CASSWGSYEQYF.

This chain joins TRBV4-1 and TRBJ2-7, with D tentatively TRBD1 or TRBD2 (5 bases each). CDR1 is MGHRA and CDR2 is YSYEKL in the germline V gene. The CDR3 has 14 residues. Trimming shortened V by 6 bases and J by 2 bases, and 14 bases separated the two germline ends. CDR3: CASSGTGDPYEQYF. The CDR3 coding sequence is TGCGCCAGCAGTGGCACCGGGGACCCCTACGAGCAGTACTTC.

This CDR3 reads CASSRTGVNTGELFF. The CDR3 nucleotides read TGTGCCAGCAGTCGTACTGGGGTCAACACCGGGGAGCTGTTTTTT. The V call is TRBV6-5, the J call TRBJ2-2, with D uncertain. V was cut by 5 bases and J by 2 bases, with 12 bases left in between. The CDR3 sequence is 15 residues long. Looked up from germline, CDR1 is MNHEY and CDR2 is SVGAGI.

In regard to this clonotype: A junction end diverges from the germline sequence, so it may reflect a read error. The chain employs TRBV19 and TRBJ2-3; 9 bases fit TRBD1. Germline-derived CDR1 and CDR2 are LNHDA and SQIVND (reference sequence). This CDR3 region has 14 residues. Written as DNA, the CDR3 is TGTGCCAGTAGTCCGGGACAGGGCACAGATACGCGGTATTTT. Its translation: CASSPGQGTDTRYF. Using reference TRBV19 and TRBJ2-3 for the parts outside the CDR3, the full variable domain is DGGITQSPKYLFRKEGQNVTLSCEQNLNHDAMYWYRQDPGQGLRLIYYSQIVNDFQKGDIAEGYSVSREKKESFPLTVTSAQKNPTAFYLCASSPGQGTDTRYFGPGTRLTVL.